This is a list of T cell receptor beta chains from one sample in a study of blood T cell repertoires in COVID-19. Assay: immunoSEQ multiplex PCR; the TCRdb copy retains only in-frame clones and omits some. Of about 320,000 clones detected, roughly 86% appear once; the ten largest clones hold under 2%. The sample comprised peripheral blood. These receptors were obtained from a woman in her 50s with acute or convalescent COVID-19. The CDR3 runs from the conserved cysteine through the conserved F or W. Each record gives: clone size, V gene, D gene, CDR3 length, J gene, CDR3 protein, CDR3 DNA. A D gene is named only where the DNA matches it firmly. Expanded clones get a size class; other rows say once, few or many, or leave the size out.

>.|TRBV19|TRBD1|13|TRBJ2-7
CASSDRGAYEQYF
TGTGCCAGTAGTGACAGGGGGGCCTACGAGCAGTACTTC
>few|TRBV7-2|TRBD1|14|TRBJ1-2
CASSWTGSNYGYTF
TGTGCCAGCAGCTGGACAGGTTCTAACTATGGCTACACCTTC
>.|TRBV18|TRBD1|15|TRBJ2-1
CASSHRQGGHNEQFF
TGTGCCAGCTCACACCGACAGGGGGGGCACAATGAGCAGTTCTTC
>.|TRBV9|TRBD2|18|TRBJ2-7
CASSGSGSGTRRIYEQYF
TGTGCCAGCAGTGGGTCCGGTAGCGGGACTCGGAGAATCTACGAGCAGTACTTC
>.|TRBV6-2/TRBV6-3|.|16|TRBJ2-2
CASSYSWGLNTGELFF
TGTGCCAGCAGTTACTCGTGGGGCCTGAACACCGGGGAGCTGTTTTTT
>.|TRBV28|.|16|TRBJ1-3
CASSLDGGWPGNTIYF
TGTGCCAGCAGTTTAGATGGGGGGTGGCCTGGAAACACCATATATTTT
>once|TRBV15|.|15|TRBJ1-2
CATSRDSKMDYGYTF
TGTGCCACCAGCAGAGATTCTAAGATGGACTATGGCTACACCTTC
>.|TRBV4-2|.|16|TRBJ2-1
CASSQDPGGGYNEQFF
TGTGCCAGCAGCCAAGATCCTGGGGGAGGTTACAATGAGCAGTTCTTC
>.|TRBV27|.|18|TRBJ2-6
CASSFSRDRISGANVLTF
TGTGCCAGCAGTTTCTCGCGAGACAGAATTTCTGGGGCCAACGTCCTGACTTTC
>.|TRBV27|.|14|TRBJ2-7
CASSPIPPNYEQYF
TGTGCCAGCAGTCCAATTCCCCCCAACTACGAGCAGTACTTC
>once|TRBV9|TRBD2|16|TRBJ2-1
CASSVGGAGVYNEQFF
TGTGCCAGCAGCGTAGGAGGAGCGGGAGTTTACAATGAGCAGTTCTTC
>.|TRBV9|.|15|TRBJ1-1
CASSPRGALNTEAFF
TGTGCCAGCAGCCCCCGCGGGGCCCTGAACACTGAAGCTTTCTTT
>.|TRBV27|TRBD1|18|TRBJ1-1
CASRPRRGRGRVDTEAFF
TGTGCCAGCAGGCCCCGGCGGGGCAGGGGGCGTGTGGACACTGAAGCTTTCTTT
>.|TRBV11-2|.|12|TRBJ2-1
CASGSFSYEQFF
TGTGCCAGCGGGAGCTTCTCGTATGAGCAGTTCTTC
>few|TRBV9|.|13|TRBJ1-5
CASSVGWEQPQHF
TGTGCCAGCAGCGTAGGATGGGAGCAGCCCCAGCATTTT
>.|TRBV2|.|17|TRBJ1-4
CASSLQGVVGTNEKLFF
TGTGCCAGCAGTTTACAGGGTGTGGTTGGCACTAATGAAAAACTGTTTTTT
>.|TRBV6-5|.|14|TRBJ2-1
CASSRQAGYNEQFF
TGTGCCAGCAGTAGACAGGCGGGTTACAATGAGCAGTTCTTC
>.|TRBV7-9|TRBD2|15|TRBJ2-7
CASSPGGGLAYEQYF
TGTGCCAGCAGCCCCGGGGGGGGATTGGCCTACGAGCAGTACTTC
>.|TRBV9|TRBD1|17|TRBJ2-7
CASSVELTGQGRSEQYF
TGTGCCAGCAGCGTAGAATTGACTGGACAGGGTCGGTCCGAGCAGTACTTC
>.|TRBV18|.|16|TRBJ1-1
CASSPPTAPRNTEAFF
TGTGCCAGCTCACCTCCGACAGCTCCTAGGAACACTGAAGCTTTCTTT
>.|TRBV5-1|TRBD2|18|TRBJ2-3
CASSSGTSGSVVRETQYF
TGCGCCAGCAGCTCAGGGACTAGCGGGAGCGTAGTCAGGGAAACGCAGTATTTT
>once|TRBV30|TRBD2|12|TRBJ2-3
CAWSLAGVLPYF
TGTGCCTGGAGTCTAGCGGGAGTGTTACCTTATTTT
>.|TRBV9|.|14|TRBJ2-5
CASSVGSPEETQYF
TGTGCCAGCAGCGTAGGGAGTCCGGAAGAGACCCAGTACTTC
>once|TRBV14|.|12|TRBJ1-2
CASSQPGFGYTF
TGTGCCAGCAGCCAACCAGGCTTTGGCTACACCTTC
>.|TRBV5-1|TRBD1|14|TRBJ1-4
CASSTGITNEKLFF
TGCGCCAGCTCGACAGGGATCACTAATGAAAAACTGTTTTTT
>.|TRBV5-1|.|16|TRBJ2-1
CASSLVVESSYNEQFF
TGCGCCAGCAGCTTGGTCGTGGAGAGCTCCTACAATGAGCAGTTCTTC
>many|TRBV11-2|TRBD2|15|TRBJ2-1
CASSLEASGYNEQFF
TGTGCCAGCAGCTTAGAGGCTAGCGGTTACAATGAGCAGTTCTTC
>.|TRBV5-5|.|17|TRBJ2-2
CASSLYVTTRNTGELFF
TGTGCCAGCAGCTTGTATGTGACGACTCGGAACACCGGGGAGCTGTTTTTT
>.|TRBV5-1|.|14|TRBJ2-3
CASSGSGSTDTQYF
TGCGCCAGCAGCGGTAGCGGTAGCACAGATACGCAGTATTTT
>.|TRBV18|TRBD1|16|TRBJ1-1
CASSTDRGTVNTEAFF
TGTGCCAGCTCAACGGACAGGGGAACAGTGAACACTGAAGCTTTCTTT